This entry describes one T cell receptor beta chain. This clonotype is regarded as medium-sized (0.01 to 0.1%). Its antigen remains unidentified. No quality values exist for individual bases; no much larger clone is one base distant. From its cysteine to its phenylalanine, the CDR3 spans 12 amino acids. Only the CDR3 part of the read is kept: 36 bases, read in frame from the first base. The germline V gene gives CDR1 as SQVTM and CDR2 as ANQGSEA. Relative to germline, V is missing 5 bases and J is missing 8 bases, with 4 bases of the junction outside any gene match. The treatment or condition label for this specimen denotes: PENTA 11 planned treatment interruption arm or continuous ART arm. Participants were children from the United Kingdom aged 2 to 15 years who had received at least three-drug ART for at least 24 weeks. Cryopreserved PBMCs containing at least 5 million viable cells were needed, and a handful of candidate patients were excluded because their viable PBMC yield was low. Naive CD4+ CD45RA+ CD45RO- T cells were FACS-sorted from thawed PBMCs on a FACSAria III cell sorter. Sorted cells were fixed, and RNA was extracted using the RNeasy FFPE kit followed by the RNeasy Micro kit.

The data belong to a study of HIV-infected children after antiretroviral therapy interruption (dated by TCRdb to about 2019). With regard to the full study: Eight children, all with CD4+ count above 500 and viral load below 50 copies/ml, were included, of whom four were on planned treatment interruption and four were on continuous treatment. A median age of about 9.5 years was recorded in the interruption group, and a median age of 8 years was recorded in the continuous treatment group. Most participating children had recorded exposure to EBV and CMV. In the interruption arm, samples were obtained at week 0, week 12, end of interruption (week 24 or 48), and about 3 years after study end. In the continuous-treatment arm, samples from corresponding weeks 0, 48 and 150 were analyzed. Alongside measurements of thymic output, TCR repertoires of children on planned treatment interruption were compared with TCR repertoires of children on continuous antiretroviral treatment.

Library prep was done by 3' RACE. TCR libraries were generated from RNA by a 3' RACE protocol incorporating unique molecular identifiers so that PCR amplification bias could be corrected. Up to 12 amplicon libraries were pooled and sequenced on an Illumina MiSeq with v2 2x250 paired-end chemistry. In the source study's methods: Reads were processed with Decombinator to assign V and J genes and CDR3, with barcode-based error and PCR bias correction. Before Gini coefficients were calculated with the R ineq package, the repertoires were subsampled to the same depth. GLIPH, Hamming distance and a shared triplet metric were used to assess CDR3 similarity. The public reads were quality trimmed at Q25 with fastp and then assembled into clones with MiXCR by TCRdb, keeping productive beta chains. Rows are unified per CDR3 protein, each entry keeping the most common DNA and genes. Clone size and V and J calls follow TCRdb, not the original study. This sample comprises more than 75,000 distinct CDR3 sequences, about 6.3% of them detected only once. 1.1% of the sample belongs to the ten largest clones.

Overall results and qualifications from the work: The naive CD4+ Gini coefficient rose by the end of treatment interruption, suggesting clonal expansion, and returned to baseline by 3 years. For naive CD4+ repertoires of PTI patients, CDR3 sharing between time points dropped once interruption began, while many sequences were shared between the end of interruption and 3 years later. Minor non-naive CD45RA+ populations such as EMRA or stem memory cells might have been included among the sorted CD45RA+ naive cells. The low number of patients is a limitation and the data should be interpreted with caution.

The sequence is built from TRBV29-1 and TRBJ1-5; TRBD1 matches 9 bases in the middle. This TCR was recovered from a pool of human donors with HIV. The material sequenced was CD45RA+ CD4+ T cells from PBMCs, pooled from several time points, taken from a donor given antiretroviral therapy, either interrupted or continuous. According to the study, the label for this sample's cell subset or site signals: naive CD4+ CD45RA+ CD45RO- T cells. Read as DNA, the sequence is TGCAGCGTTCGACAGGGGGGGGAGCCCCAGCATTTT. It codes for CSVRQGGEPQHF.